Here is one T cell receptor (beta chain) with its context. What it recognizes is unknown. Data came from immunoSEQ multiplex PCR; TCRdb stores just in-frame clones and leaves some out. The listing contains 150,000 or so clones. The data were taken from a study of T cell responses to AZD1222 COVID-19 vaccine. V was trimmed by 5 bases and J by 0 bases, leaving 14 bases between them. The CDR3 totals 15 residues. From germline, CDR1 is MNHEY and CDR2 SVGEGT. Findings of the study overall: Possibly, clonal diversity was underestimated; donors were largely white British and included more females.

The source is an adult in good health. What was sequenced was peripheral blood. The rearrangement uses TRBV6-2 or TRBV6-3 and TRBJ2-7, with D maybe TRBD2 (6 bases). The CDR3 loop is CASSAGTFNSYEQYF. The CDR3 DNA sequence: TGTGCCAGCAGTGCCGGGACTTTTAACTCCTACGAGCAGTACTTC.